A selection of T cell receptor beta chains follows, all from one sample in a study of CD4+ T cells in melanoma. The protocol was immunoSEQ multiplex PCR, while the TCRdb copy is restricted to in-frame clones and leaves out a portion. The sample includes some 21,000 clones, about 77% seen only once; the top ten take 9.7%. All receptors derive from a human donor with melanoma. CDR3s include the opening cysteine and the closing phenylalanine or tryptophan. A D gene is named only where the DNA matches it firmly. Clone size is stated in some rows and not others, as once, few, many or a class when expanded.

abundance | j_gene | d_gene | v_gene | CDR3aa | CDR3nt
- | TRBJ2-1 | - | TRBV19 | CASTPRGAYNEQFF | TGTGCCAGTACCCCAAGGGGGGCGTACAATGAGCAGTTCTTC
- | TRBJ1-5 | - | TRBV6-1 | CASRVGAQPQHF | TGTGCCAGCAGAGTGGGGGCTCAGCCCCAGCATTTT
- | TRBJ2-1 | - | TRBV11-2 | CASSRGGFSYNEQFF | TGTGCCAGCAGCCGAGGCGGGTTCTCCTACAATGAGCAGTTCTTC
- | TRBJ2-1 | - | TRBV5-1 | CASSFRQGSYNEQFF | TGCGCCAGCAGCTTTCGCCAGGGATCCTACAATGAGCAGTTCTTC
once | TRBJ1-2 | - | TRBV11-2 | CASSLASYDYYGYTF | TGTGCCAGCAGCTTAGCGAGCTACGATTACTATGGCTACACCTTC
- | TRBJ2-1 | - | TRBV11-2 | CASSFGASRFVDNEQFF | TGTGCCAGCAGCTTCGGGGCTAGTAGGTTCGTAGACAATGAGCAGTTCTTC
- | TRBJ2-5 | TRBD1 | TRBV7-9 | CASGETGPWRETQYF | TGTGCCAGCGGGGAGACAGGGCCCTGGCGGGAGACCCAGTACTTC
- | TRBJ1-2 | TRBD1 | TRBV19 | CASSVLGTDGYTF | TGTGCCAGTAGTGTCCTCGGGACAGACGGCTACACCTTC
- | TRBJ2-3 | TRBD2 | TRBV5-4 | CASSFSAGGRTDTQYF | TGTGCCAGCAGCTTTTCGGCGGGGGGACGCACAGATACGCAGTATTTT
- | TRBJ2-7 | - | TRBV19 | CASSIVARDTYEQYF | TGTGCCAGTAGTATAGTGGCGCGGGATACCTACGAGCAGTACTTC
- | TRBJ2-5 | - | TRBV5-1 | CASSRVTGETQYF | TGCGCCAGCAGCAGAGTCACGGGAGAGACCCAGTACTTC
once | TRBJ1-2 | - | TRBV11-2 | CASSLGGSGGYTF | TGTGCCAGCAGCTTAGGGGGATCTGGCGGCTACACCTTC
- | TRBJ2-7 | - | TRBV5-1 | CASSFGYEQYF | TGCGCCAGCAGCTTTGGTTACGAGCAGTACTTC
- | TRBJ2-7 | - | TRBV10-3 | CAIPREVSPEGTSYEQYF | TGTGCCATTCCACGCGAGGTCTCCCCGGAGGGGACCTCCTACGAGCAGTACTTC
- | TRBJ1-1 | - | TRBV4-2 | CASSPRQNMNTEAFF | TGTGCCAGCAGCCCGCGACAGAACATGAACACTGAAGCTTTCTTT
- | TRBJ2-2 | - | TRBV30 | CAWRGPRVTNTGELFF | TGTGCCTGGAGGGGACCCCGAGTGACGAACACCGGGGAGCTGTTTTTT
once | TRBJ2-5 | TRBD2 | TRBV10-3 | CAISGTSGGIRETQYF | TGTGCCATCTCCGGGACTAGCGGGGGAATAAGAGAGACCCAGTACTTC
- | TRBJ2-5 | TRBD1 | TRBV7-9 | CASSLARPTGSVETQYF | TGTGCCAGCAGCTTAGCTCGGCCGACAGGGTCAGTTGAGACCCAGTACTTC
- | TRBJ2-3 | TRBD2 | TRBV4-1 | CASSQEGGDGYTDTQYF | TGCGCCAGCAGCCAAGAGGGGGGGGACGGTTACACAGATACGCAGTATTTT
- | TRBJ2-7 | - | TRBV9 | CASSARDNSYEQYF | TGTGCCAGCAGCGCCAGGGACAACTCCTACGAGCAGTACTTC
few | TRBJ1-4 | - | TRBV5-1 | CASSPGGGTNEKLFF | TGCGCCAGCAGCCCCGGGGGGGGGACGAATGAAAAACTGTTTTTT
- | TRBJ2-1 | - | TRBV7-3 | CASSLIPGPSYNEQFF | TGTGCCAGCAGCTTAATCCCGGGACCTTCCTACAATGAGCAGTTCTTC
- | TRBJ1-1 | TRBD1 | TRBV9 | CASSEGTENTEAFF | TGTGCCAGCAGCGAGGGGACAGAGAACACTGAAGCTTTCTTT
- | TRBJ2-1 | - | TRBV2 | CASRGAVVDEQFF | TGTGCCAGCAGAGGGGCCGTCGTCGATGAGCAGTTCTTC
- | TRBJ1-2 | TRBD1 | TRBV27 | CASSPTGGAHYGYTF | TGTGCCAGCAGCCCGACAGGGGGCGCACACTATGGCTACACCTTC
- | TRBJ1-1 | TRBD1 | TRBV6-5 | CASSEKGAGTEAFF | TGTGCCAGCAGCGAGAAGGGGGCTGGGACTGAAGCTTTCTTT
- | TRBJ1-5 | - | TRBV6-5 | CASSYRPWDQPQHF | TGTGCCAGCAGTTATCGGCCCTGGGATCAGCCCCAGCATTTT
- | TRBJ2-3 | TRBD2 | TRBV7-6 | CASSRSSGARTDTQYF | TGTGCCAGCAGTCGCTCTAGCGGGGCTCGCACAGATACGCAGTATTTT
- | TRBJ1-2 | TRBD1 | TRBV7-8 | CASRGTGDYGYTF | TGTGCCAGCAGAGGGACAGGGGACTATGGCTACACCTTC
few | TRBJ2-2 | - | TRBV6-6 | CASQGGVGTGELFF | TGTGCCAGCCAAGGAGGGGTGGGCACCGGGGAGCTGTTTTTT
- | TRBJ1-5 | - | TRBV19 | CASSRRGGTSNQPQHF | TGTGCCAGTAGTAGAAGGGGGGGGACCAGCAATCAGCCCCAGCATTTT
- | TRBJ2-3 | - | TRBV29-1 | CSGQARQGTDTQYF | TGCAGCGGACAGGCCCGACAGGGCACAGATACGCAGTATTTT
- | TRBJ2-3 | TRBD2 | TRBV12-5 | CASGQASGGRTDTQYF | TGTGCTAGTGGGCAGGCTAGCGGGGGGCGCACAGATACGCAGTATTTT
- | TRBJ1-3 | - | TRBV13 | CASSPSDPYHSGNTIYF | TGTGCCAGCAGCCCGTCGGACCCATACCACTCTGGAAACACCATATATTTT
- | TRBJ2-5 | - | TRBV6-1 | CASTQRSKETQYF | TGTGCCAGCACCCAAAGGAGTAAAGAGACCCAGTACTTC
- | TRBJ1-4 | TRBD1 | TRBV4-1 | CASSQDGTGGEKLFF | TGCGCCAGCAGCCAAGACGGGACAGGGGGTGAAAAACTGTTTTTT
- | TRBJ2-5 | - | TRBV10-2 | CASTGPQETQYF | TGCGCCAGCACCGGGCCCCAAGAGACCCAGTACTTC
- | TRBJ1-6 | - | TRBV11-2 | CASSFFLQSGNSPLHF | TGTGCCAGCAGCTTCTTCCTCCAATCGGGGAATTCACCCCTCCACTTT
few | TRBJ2-1 | TRBD2 | TRBV5-8 | CASWRGEYNEQFF | TGTGCCAGCTGGCGGGGGGAATACAATGAGCAGTTCTTC
- | TRBJ2-7 | - | TRBV6-1 | CASSEGGEYEQYF | TGTGCCAGCAGTGAAGGGGGGGAGTACGAGCAGTACTTC
- | TRBJ1-3 | - | TRBV7-9 | CASSQRAVVSGNTIYF | TGTGCCAGCAGCCAAAGGGCGGTTGTCTCTGGAAACACCATATATTTT
- | TRBJ1-2 | - | TRBV5-5 | CASSWTDGQYGYTF | TGTGCCAGCAGCTGGACGGACGGACAGTATGGCTACACCTTC
- | TRBJ1-4 | TRBD1 | TRBV2 | CASIRGQNEKLFF | TGTGCCAGCATTAGGGGACAGAATGAAAAACTGTTTTTT
- | TRBJ2-2 | TRBD2 | TRBV19 | CASGLAGGSSNTGELFF | TGTGCCAGCGGACTAGCGGGGGGAAGCTCGAACACCGGGGAGCTGTTTTTT
few | TRBJ2-1 | - | TRBV2 | CASSVGGESYNEQFF | TGTGCCAGCAGTGTGGGCGGGGAAAGCTACAATGAGCAGTTCTTC
- | TRBJ1-1 | - | TRBV4-1 | CASSQEGRSGTEAFF | TGCGCCAGCAGCCAGGAGGGTCGGTCGGGGACTGAAGCTTTCTTT
- | TRBJ1-2 | - | TRBV13 | CASSLGGGIYYGYTF | TGTGCCAGCAGCTTAGGTGGTGGGATTTACTATGGCTACACCTTC
- | TRBJ2-5 | TRBD1 | TRBV5-1 | CASSLQGGETQYF | TGCGCCAGCAGCCTACAGGGGGGAGAGACCCAGTACTTC
- | TRBJ1-3 | - | TRBV7-6 | CASSFSGRPTGNTIYF | TGTGCCAGCAGCTTCTCGGGCAGGCCGACTGGAAACACCATATATTTT
- | TRBJ1-2 | TRBD1 | TRBV7-2 | CASSRRDRGDGYTF | TGTGCCAGCAGCCGCCGGGACAGGGGGGATGGCTACACCTTC
- | TRBJ2-3 | - | TRBV30 | CAWRGTGSTDTQYF | TGTGCCTGGAGGGGGACTGGGAGCACAGATACGCAGTATTTT
- | TRBJ2-5 | TRBD1 | TRBV7-3 | CASSLTGQGSETQYF | TGTGCCAGCAGCTTAACGGGACAGGGGTCCGAGACCCAGTACTTC
once | TRBJ1-1 | TRBD1 | TRBV6-5 | CASSSPRDRGFTEAFF | TGTGCCAGCAGTTCACCCCGGGACAGGGGGTTCACTGAAGCTTTCTTT
- | TRBJ2-7 | - | TRBV5-1 | CASSLWGASYEQYF | TGCGCCAGCAGCTTGTGGGGGGCTTCCTACGAGCAGTACTTC
- | TRBJ2-5 | - | TRBV30 | CAWGDGVSAETQYF | TGTGCCTGGGGGGACGGAGTTAGCGCCGAGACCCAGTACTTC
few | TRBJ2-3 | - | TRBV4-1 | CASSQEVADTQYF | TGCGCCAGCAGCCAAGAGGTGGCAGATACGCAGTATTTT
- | TRBJ1-4 | TRBD1 | TRBV4-1 | CASSQDPGQHQKLFF | TGCGCCAGCAGCCAAGACCCGGGACAGCACCAAAAACTGTTTTTT